The clone carrying this TCR beta chain came up a few times. The donors were members of the validation cohort comprising over 90 subjects, separate from the roughly 600-subject first cohort. The data derive from a study of cytomegalovirus exposure and HLA in healthy donors. Method: immunoSEQ multiplex PCR; TCRdb's copy keeps in-frame clones and lacks some. The table lists about 250,000 clones, 87% of them singletons. The V gene's germline CDR1 is SGHNT and CDR2 YYREEE (reference sequence). The CDR3 extends over 13 amino acids. The V segment lost 0 bases and the J segment 6 bases; nucleotides outside the gene matches: 2.

The sequencing sample was made of PBMCs. The TCR originated in a man between 18 and 35 years old in good health and CMV-seronegative. V usage is TRBV5-4 and J usage is TRBJ1-1; 7 bases are shared with TRBD1. The CDR3 DNA reads TGTGCCAGCAGCTTGGGCGACAGGGCTGAAGCTTTCTTT. It codes for CASSLGDRAEAFF.